These T cell receptor beta chains were read from a single sample in a study of CD8+ T cells in alopecia areata. This table comes from immunoSEQ multiplex PCR, and its TCRdb copy is limited to in-frame clones, with some not included. The data contain some 150,000 clones, around 58% of them singletons. Sequencing used CD4+ T cells sorted from blood, obtained at week 0. The receptors were gathered from a human donor with alopecia areata. Each CDR3 is given with its conserved first and last residue. Each record gives: V gene, D gene, CDR3 length, J gene, clone size, CDR3 protein, CDR3 DNA. D genes are given only for firm matches. Not every row has a clone size; where given, it reads once, few, many or a size class.

TRBV5-1,-,15,TRBJ1-1,-,CASSLEPGMNTEAFF,TGCGCCAGCAGCTTGGAACCGGGAATGAACACTGAAGCTTTCTTT
TRBV5-1,TRBD1,13,TRBJ1-2,-,CASSPTGVRGYTF,TGCGCCAGCAGCCCTACAGGGGTTCGTGGCTACACCTTC
TRBV19,-,15,TRBJ1-6,-,CASRPIEEGNSPLHF,TGTGCCAGTAGACCGATCGAGGAAGGCAATTCACCCCTCCACTTT
TRBV29-1,-,14,TRBJ2-7,few,CSAGGNSPSYEQYF,TGCAGCGCTGGGGGGAACAGCCCCTCCTACGAGCAGTACTTC
TRBV29-1,TRBD1,13,TRBJ1-1,-,CSVKQGVGTEAFF,TGCAGCGTTAAACAGGGGGTGGGCACTGAAGCTTTCTTT
TRBV11-3,-,14,TRBJ1-2,-,CASSLEVGVGGYTF,TGTGCCAGCAGCTTAGAAGTGGGGGTTGGTGGCTACACCTTC
TRBV2,-,14,TRBJ2-3,-,CASRWDSTEDTQYF,TGTGCCAGCAGGTGGGACTCCACTGAGGATACGCAGTATTTT
TRBV30,TRBD1,17,TRBJ2-1,-,CAWSPQGQGFSYNEQFF,TGTGCCTGGAGTCCCCAGGGACAGGGGTTTTCCTACAATGAGCAGTTCTTC
TRBV5-4,TRBD2,16,TRBJ2-3,-,CACSEKERGGTDTQYF,TGTGCCTGCAGCGAAAAAGAGCGGGGGGGCACAGATACGCAGTATTTT
TRBV6-5,TRBD1,14,TRBJ1-3,-,CASRIDRAGNTIYF,TGTGCCAGCAGGATCGACAGGGCCGGAAACACCATATATTTT
TRBV29-1,TRBD1,12,TRBJ1-5,-,CSVVTGGTPQHF,TGCAGCGTTGTGACAGGGGGCACGCCCCAGCATTTT
TRBV7-2,-,11,TRBJ2-5,-,CASSPQETQYF,TGTGCCAGCAGCCCCCAAGAGACCCAGTACTTC
TRBV25-1,-,13,TRBJ1-2,-,CASSVGTNYGYTF,TGTGCCAGCAGTGTAGGGACTAACTATGGCTACACCTTC
TRBV29-1,-,12,TRBJ1-2,-,CSVAVGNYGYTF,TGCAGCGTTGCGGTAGGGAACTATGGCTACACCTTC
TRBV29-1,TRBD2,15,TRBJ2-3,-,CSVERFSGGSDTQYF,TGCAGCGTTGAACGGTTTAGCGGGGGTTCAGATACGCAGTATTTT
TRBV7-2,TRBD2,15,TRBJ2-7,-,CASSSGLAGGYEQYF,TGTGCCAGCAGCTCGGGACTAGCGGGGGGCTACGAGCAGTACTTC
TRBV5-1,TRBD1,14,TRBJ2-1,once,CASRYTTGDVLQFF,TGCGCCAGCAGATACACTACAGGGGACGTCTTGCAGTTCTTC
TRBV25-1,-,15,TRBJ1-6,few,CASSENRAQDSPLHF,TGTGCCAGCAGTGAAAACAGGGCTCAGGATTCACCCCTCCACTTT
TRBV10-2,-,13,TRBJ2-5,-,CASSEEGVKTQYF,TGCGCCAGCAGTGAGGAGGGTGTGAAGACCCAGTACTTC
TRBV30,-,17,TRBJ1-1,-,CAWSVFGTPTGSAEAFF,TGTGCCTGGAGTGTATTTGGGACACCTACAGGGTCGGCTGAAGCTTTCTTT
TRBV7-2,-,15,TRBJ2-5,-,CASSSLGPVQETQYF,TGTGCCAGCAGCTCTCTCGGCCCAGTACAAGAGACCCAGTACTTC
TRBV10-2,-,14,TRBJ2-7,few,CASSETSGPYEQYF,TGCGCCAGCAGTGAGACCAGCGGTCCCTACGAGCAGTACTTC
TRBV7-2,TRBD1,14,TRBJ1-2,-,CASSATQGAGGYTF,TGTGCCAGCAGCGCCACACAGGGGGCGGGCGGCTACACCTTC
TRBV7-9,-,15,TRBJ2-6,-,CASSLDGVEANVLTF,TGTGCCAGCAGCTTAGACGGGGTTGAGGCCAACGTCCTGACTTTC
TRBV6-6,-,14,TRBJ1-5,-,CASSYERGRQPQHF,TGTGCCAGCAGTTATGAAAGAGGAAGACAGCCCCAGCATTTT
TRBV25-1,-,14,TRBJ1-6,-,CASSDPLNNSPLHF,TGTGCCAGCAGTGACCCCCTTAATAATTCACCCCTCCACTTT
TRBV27,TRBD1,14,TRBJ1-2,-,CASSLHPGGYGYTF,TGTGCCAGCAGTTTGCATCCAGGGGGCTATGGCTACACCTTC
TRBV7-9,TRBD1,17,TRBJ1-4,few,CASSPTTSTQGNEKLFF,TGTGCCAGCAGCCCAACTACCTCAACACAGGGGAATGAAAAACTGTTTTTT
TRBV9,-,16,TRBJ1-2,-,CASSASPNLGGDGYTF,TGTGCCAGCAGCGCGTCCCCGAATCTCGGGGGGGATGGCTACACCTTC
TRBV29-1,-,13,TRBJ2-3,-,CSVETGYTDTQYF,TGCAGCGTTGAAACGGGGTACACAGATACGCAGTATTTT
TRBV2,TRBD1,14,TRBJ2-7,-,CASKRQGAAYEQYF,TGTGCCAGCAAGAGACAGGGGGCGGCCTACGAGCAGTACTTC
TRBV6-1,-,15,TRBJ2-1,-,CASRPRWTEHNEQFF,TGTGCCAGCAGGCCGAGGTGGACGGAACACAATGAGCAGTTCTTC
TRBV7-2,-,14,TRBJ2-5,-,CASSFSGLEETQYF,TGTGCCAGCAGCTTTAGCGGACTTGAAGAGACCCAGTACTTC
TRBV5-1,-,18,TRBJ2-7,-,CASSLGAGYISSTYEQYF,TGCGCCAGCAGCTTGGGGGCAGGGTACATATCTTCAACCTACGAGCAGTACTTC
TRBV19,TRBD1,15,TRBJ1-5,-,CASVQGRGANQPQHF,TGTGCCAGTGTACAGGGGAGGGGTGCCAATCAGCCCCAGCATTTT
TRBV9,TRBD1,16,TRBJ1-4,-,CASSQNPGQGNEKLFF,TGCGCCAGCAGCCAAAATCCGGGACAGGGAAATGAAAAACTGTTTTTT
TRBV30,-,14,TRBJ1-1,-,CAWREAATNTEAFF,TGTGCCTGGAGGGAGGCAGCAACGAACACTGAAGCTTTCTTT
TRBV25-1,-,12,TRBJ2-7,-,CASSSRSYEQYF,TGTGCCAGCAGTAGCAGATCCTACGAGCAGTACTTC
TRBV11-2,-,13,TRBJ2-2,-,CASSLVYTGELFF,TGTGCCAGCAGCTTAGTATACACCGGGGAGCTGTTTTTT
TRBV14,-,16,TRBJ2-3,once,CASSQLGTVHTDTQYF,TGTGCCAGCAGCCAGCTAGGTACTGTACACACAGATACGCAGTATTTT
TRBV4-3,TRBD1,18,TRBJ2-5,once,CASSQDLGTGGLDETQYF,TGCGCCAGCAGCCAAGATCTGGGGACAGGGGGCTTAGATGAGACCCAGTACTTC
TRBV25-1,-,11,TRBJ1-3,few,CASKGGNTIYF,TGTGCCAGCAAGGGAGGAAACACCATATATTTT
TRBV6-5,TRBD1,13,TRBJ1-1,-,CASRLGQATEAFF,TGTGCCAGCAGGCTAGGACAGGCGACTGAAGCTTTCTTT
TRBV9,-,14,TRBJ2-1,few,CASSVTGRQNEQFF,TGTGCCAGCAGCGTCACGGGCCGACAGAATGAGCAGTTCTTC
TRBV11-2,TRBD1,14,TRBJ1-1,few,CASSFRQGGTEAFF,TGTGCCAGCAGCTTTCGACAGGGGGGCACTGAAGCTTTCTTT